The 26 T cell receptor beta chains below come from one sample, sequenced in a study of blood T cell repertoires in COVID-19. Assay used: immunoSEQ multiplex PCR; TCRdb lists only in-frame clones, some missing. The table records tens of thousands of clones, around 85% of them present only once. Specimen: peripheral blood. The receptor set was obtained from a woman at least 80 years old with active or convalescent COVID-19.

The chain is built from TRBV27 and TRBJ1-5; 8 bases agree with TRBD1. CDR1 and CDR2 from the germline V gene are MNHEY and SMNVEV (reference sequence). Trimming took 5 bases from V and 4 from J; bases not matched to a gene: 10. The CDR3 loop spans 16 amino acids. CDR3 sequence (DNA): TGTGCCAGCAGTGCGCAGGGGGCGCGGGTGAATCAGCCCCAGCATTTT. It codes for CASSAQGARVNQPQHF.

The chain joins TRBV18 to TRBJ1-6; 8 positions agree with TRBD1. This CDR3 has 14 residues. V was clipped by 2 bases and J by 8 bases; unmatched bases: 2. CDR1 is KGHSH, CDR2 LQKENI, per germline. The DNA for the CDR3 is TGTGCCAGCTCACCATTGGACAGGGATTCACCCCTCCACTTT. Protein product: CASSPLDRDSPLHF.

The V call is TRBV28, the J call TRBJ1-6; D gene uncertain. Trimming cost V 11 bases and J 8 bases, with 16 bases left between them. The CDR3 sequence is 13 residues long. Germline-derived CDR1 and CDR2 are MDHEN and SYDVKM. CDR3 in amino acids: CAHTTAGYSPLHF. CDR3 DNA: TGTGCCCACACGACCGCGGGATATTCACCCCTCCACTTT.

The V and J genes are TRBV5-1 and TRBJ1-2; D remains ambiguous. The CDR3 is made up of 15 amino acids. The V gene's germline CDR1 is SGHRS and CDR2 YFSETQ. The V end lost 0 bases, the J end lost 0 bases, and 9 bases lay between the germline ends. In DNA form, the CDR3 reads TGCGCCAGCAGCTTGGTCCCAGACACTAACTATGGCTACACCTTC. Residues: CASSLVPDTNYGYTF.

This clone has more than one count but fewer than ten. The rearrangement links TRBV28 to TRBJ1-1; possibly TRBD1 for D (5 bases). Trimming left V 3 bases short and J 3 bases short, with 5 bases between. There are 12 residues in the CDR3. Germline V gene lookup returns CDR1 MDHEN and CDR2 SYDVKM. The CDR3 DNA reads TGTGCCAGCAGTTTCAGGGACACTGAAGCTTTCTTT. It translates to CASSFRDTEAFF.

On this clone: The conserved final phenylalanine or tryptophan is absent from the CDR3, which likely points to a read error. The DNA is left out, because the CDR3 cannot be placed on it with certainty; the CDR3 is given as TCRdb lists it. V usage is TRBV27 and J usage is TRBJ2-3; TRBD2 was called by the table and not checked on the DNA. The CDR3 comprises 11 residues, both ends counted. CDR1 is MNHEY, CDR2 SMNVEV, per germline (reference sequence). This CDR3 reads CASSSRLAGGP.

The rearrangement joins TRBV11-2 to TRBJ1-5, with D unresolved. Trimming removed 11 bases at V and 9 bases at J, with 14 bases between. The germline V gene has CDR1 SGHAT and CDR2 FQNNGV. The CDR3 extends over 11 amino acids. The CDR3 coding sequence is TGTGCCCCCTGGGGAGTAGGGCCCCAGCATTTT. It is translated as CAPWGVGPQHF. Full variable domain (remainder filled in from reference TRBV11-2 and TRBJ1-5): EAGVAQSPRYKIIEKRQSVAFWCNPISGHATLYWYQQILGQGPKLLIQFQNNGVVDDSQLPKDRFSAERLKGVDSTLKIQPAKLEDSAVYLCAPWGVGPQHFGDGTRLSIL.

This clone has just one count. The rearrangement links TRBV4-2 to TRBJ2-1, with D hard to call. CDR1 and CDR2 from the germline V gene are LGHNA and YNFKEQ. The CDR3 sequence is 17 residues long. V was cut by 5 bases and J by 2 bases, with 19 bases left in between. CDR3 nucleotides: TGTGCCAGCAGCATAACTCCGTCCCCTGCAACCTACAATGAGCAGTTCTTC. Protein: CASSITPSPATYNEQFF.

This clone occurred a few times. The chain is built from TRBV9 and TRBJ2-1, with a possible D match to TRBD2 (6 bases). The CDR3 consists of 16 residues. Germline values: CDR1 SGDLS, CDR2 YYNGEE. Between the trimmed V and J ends, which lost 0 bases and 9 bases, there was a span of 19 bases. Written as DNA, the CDR3 is TGTGCCAGCAGCGTAGGAGGGGACCAGGAGGAGGGTGAGCAGTTCTTC. Residues: CASSVGGDQEEGEQFF.

A few counts support this clone. The J gene is TRBJ1-1, the V gene TRBV19; 7 bases line up with TRBD1. There are 15 residues in the CDR3. Germline-derived CDR1 and CDR2 are LNHDA and SQIVND (reference sequence). Trimming removed 7 bases from V and 0 bases from J; junction bases left unmatched: 8. CDR3 nucleotides: TGTGCCAGTACTGTTCCCGACAGGGTGAACACTGAAGCTTTCTTT. It translates to CASTVPDRVNTEAFF.

V gene TRBV14 combines with J gene TRBJ1-3; possibly TRBD1 for D (6 bases). The CDR3 is 16 residues long. V lost 8 bases and J 1 base, leaving 18 bases between the germline ends. The germline V gene has CDR1 SGHDN and CDR2 FVKESK. This CDR3 reads CASRKGRGISGNTIYF. The CDR3 bases are TGTGCCAGCCGGAAAGGGAGGGGGATTTCTGGAAACACCATATATTTT.

The chain is built from TRBV4-2 and TRBJ1-2, with 8 positions matching TRBD1. Unmatched junction bases numbered 10, after V lost 2 bases and J lost 8 bases. This CDR3 contains 15 residues. Germline lookup yields CDR1 LGHNA and CDR2 YNFKEQ. The CDR3 DNA sequence: TGTGCCAGCAGCCAAAGTGGGTCAGGGGGCGTCGGCTACACCTTC. Amino acids: CASSQSGSGGVGYTF.

The chain carries TRBV5-1 and TRBJ2-2; D might be TRBD1 (5 bases). CDR1 and CDR2 (germline): SGHRS, YFSETQ. There are 16 residues in the CDR3. V was pared by 3 bases and J by 5 bases, with 17 bases between. The DNA for the CDR3 is TGCGCCAGCAGCTATGGTTCAGGGTGGAGTACCGGGGAGCTGTTTTTT. Its translation: CASSYGSGWSTGELFF. Combining the CDR3 with reference TRBV5-1 and TRBJ2-2 gives the whole variable domain KAGVTQTPRYLIKTRGQQVTLSCSPISGHRSVSWYQQTPGQGLQFLFEYFSETQRNKGNFPGRFSGRQFSNSRSEMNVSTLELGDSALYLCASSYGSGWSTGELFFGEGSRLTVL.

V gene TRBV18 combines with J gene TRBJ2-2; 7 bases match TRBD1. With 3 bases clipped from V and 1 base from J, the junction kept 2 bases outside the gene matches. Germline lookup yields CDR1 KGHSH and CDR2 LQKENI. The length of the CDR3 is 15 residues. CDR3 in amino acids: CASSPRTGNTGELFF. The CDR3, as DNA: TGTGCCAGCTCACCCAGGACAGGGAACACCGGGGAGCTGTTTTTT.

The chain joins TRBV7-9 to TRBJ1-3; 7 nucleotides line up with TRBD1. This CDR3 is built from 16 residues. Germline assignment: CDR1 SEHNR and CDR2 FQNEAQ (reference sequence). The ends lost 5 bases at V and 2 bases at J; junction bases unmatched: 9. This CDR3 reads CASSLLQGVAGNTIYF. CDR3 nucleotides: TGTGCCAGCAGCCTGCTTCAGGGGGTGGCTGGAAACACCATATATTTT.

This chain links TRBV11-3 with TRBJ2-3; 14 positions match TRBD2. This CDR3 spans 16 amino acids. The V segment lost 5 bases and the J segment 1 base; nucleotides outside the gene matches: 2. Germline CDR1 and CDR2: SGHNT and YENEEA. CDR3 DNA: TGTGCCAGCAGCCTGGGACTAGCGGGGGGCACAGATACGCAGTATTTT. This gives the protein CASSLGLAGGTDTQYF.

The chain combines TRBV9 with TRBJ2-7; D is perhaps TRBD1 (5 bases). The CDR3 runs 21 residues. CDR1 is SGDLS, CDR2 YYNGEE, per germline. Trimming stripped 0 bases from V and 0 bases from J, with 28 bases between. This CDR3 reads CASSVAPPSVATAFLSYEQYF. CDR3 coding DNA: TGTGCCAGCAGCGTAGCCCCCCCGTCGGTCGCGACAGCTTTCCTCTCCTACGAGCAGTACTTC.

The J gene is TRBJ1-6, the V gene TRBV11-2; D might be TRBD1 (5 bases). Germline V gene sequence: CDR1 SGHAT, CDR2 FQNNGV. CDR3 size: 12 residues. V was trimmed by 5 bases and J by 9 bases, leaving 8 bases between them. This CDR3 is CASSRGASPLHF. The CDR3 nucleotides are TGTGCCAGCAGCAGGGGCGCTTCACCCCTCCACTTT.

The V and J genes are TRBV6-5 and TRBJ2-7; TRBD2 is a possible D gene (5 bases). The germline gives CDR1 MNHEY, CDR2 SVGAGI. The CDR3 spans 16 residues. Trimming cost V 0 bases and J 0 bases, with 12 bases left between them. The CDR3 DNA is TGTGCCAGCAGTTACTCTTTCCTAGCCCCCTCCTACGAGCAGTACTTC. Translation: CASSYSFLAPSYEQYF.

This clone was detected only once. The rearrangement links TRBV3-1 (or the pseudogene TRBV3-2) to TRBJ1-6, with 9 bases that match TRBD1. Trimming removed 4 bases from V and 9 bases from J; junction bases left unmatched: 4. CDR1 and CDR2 (germline): LGHDT, YNNKEL (reference sequence). The CDR3 loop spans 14 amino acids. This CDR3 is CASSLGQGGSPLHF. CDR3 sequence (DNA): TGTGCCAGCAGCCTGGGACAGGGTGGTTCACCCCTCCACTTT.

J is TRBJ2-2 and V is TRBV24-1; D is uncertain. Germline V CDR1 and CDR2: KGHDR, SFDVKD. The CDR3 extends over 13 amino acids. The germline V and J ends were trimmed by 8 bases and 6 bases, with 12 bases remaining between them. In DNA, the CDR3 is TGTGCCACCAAAAGAACAGAAGCCGGGGAGCTGTTTTTT. Translating gives CATKRTEAGELFF.

This clone was found once. The chain carries TRBV11-2 and TRBJ1-1; 9 nucleotides align to TRBD1. After removal of 3 bases from V and 8 bases from J, the junction contained 4 bases not matched to a gene. CDR3 length: 13 amino acids. Germline V gene sequence: CDR1 SGHAT, CDR2 FQNNGV. The CDR3 sequence is CASSFTGGSEAFF. CDR3 nucleotides: TGTGCCAGCAGCTTCACAGGGGGCTCGGAAGCTTTCTTT.

The CDR3 region is CASSPVAAANYGYTF. DNA for the CDR3: TGTGCCAGCTCACCGGTAGCAGCAGCTAACTATGGCTACACCTTC. This chain uses TRBV18 with TRBJ1-2; D gene uncertain. The V and J ends lost 3 bases and 0 bases respectively, with 11 bases between them. The CDR3 has 15 residues. The germline V gene encodes CDR1 KGHSH and CDR2 LQKENI.

The chain carries TRBV27 and TRBJ1-2; 9 bases map to TRBD1. Trimming at V came to 0 bases and at J to 7 bases, leaving 3 bases not matched to a gene. The CDR3 sequence is 14 residues long. Germline-derived CDR1 and CDR2 are MNHEY and SMNVEV (reference sequence). The CDR3 region is CASSLSGTGFGYTF. The DNA of the CDR3 is TGTGCCAGCAGTTTATCAGGGACAGGGTTTGGCTACACCTTC.

This rearrangement joins TRBV2 to TRBJ1-5, with no clear D. Germline loops: CDR1 SNHLY, CDR2 FYNNEI. Trimming left V 3 bases short and J 0 bases short, with 6 bases between. The length of the CDR3 is 14 residues. Here the CDR3 DNA reads TGTGCCAGCAGTGACTCAGTTAGCAATCAGCCCCAGCATTTT. It codes for CASSDSVSNQPQHF. Based on the CDR3 plus reference TRBV2 and TRBJ1-5, the full variable domain is EPEVTQTPSHQVTQMGQEVILRCVPISNHLYFYWYRQILGQKVEFLVSFYNNEISEKSEIFDDQFSVERPDGSNFTLKIRSTKLEDSAMYFCASSDSVSNQPQHFGDGTRLSIL.

The CDR3: CASSQAPGVVTEQFF. In DNA form, the CDR3 reads TGCGCCAGCAGCCAAGCTCCGGGAGTAGTCACTGAGCAGTTCTTC. The rearrangement uses TRBV4-3 and TRBJ2-1; D possibly corresponds to TRBD2 (6 bases). There are 15 residues in the CDR3. V was shortened by 1 base and J by 9 bases, with 16 bases between the two germline ends. The V gene's germline CDR1 is LGHNA and CDR2 YSLEER.